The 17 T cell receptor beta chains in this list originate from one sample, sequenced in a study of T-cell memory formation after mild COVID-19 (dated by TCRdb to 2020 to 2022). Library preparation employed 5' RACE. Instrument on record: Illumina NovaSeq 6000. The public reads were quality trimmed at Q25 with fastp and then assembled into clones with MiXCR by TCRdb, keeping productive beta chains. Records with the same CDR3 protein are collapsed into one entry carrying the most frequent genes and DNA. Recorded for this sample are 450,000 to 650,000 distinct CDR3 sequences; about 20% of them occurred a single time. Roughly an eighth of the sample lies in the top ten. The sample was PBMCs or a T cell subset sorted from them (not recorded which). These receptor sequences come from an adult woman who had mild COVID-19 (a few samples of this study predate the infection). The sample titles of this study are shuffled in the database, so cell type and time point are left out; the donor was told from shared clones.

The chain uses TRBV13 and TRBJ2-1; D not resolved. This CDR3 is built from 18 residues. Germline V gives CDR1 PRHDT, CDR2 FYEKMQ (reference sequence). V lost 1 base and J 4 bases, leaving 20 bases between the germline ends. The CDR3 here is CASSLEGLVSFTYNEQFF. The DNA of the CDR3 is TGTGCCAGCAGCTTAGAAGGGCTAGTGAGTTTCACTTACAATGAGCAGTTCTTC.

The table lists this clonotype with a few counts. Here the CDR3 DNA reads TGTGCCAGCAGCTGGGGGCTCCGGGAGACCCAGTACTTC. Translated: CASSWGLRETQYF. The chain links TRBV7-9 to TRBJ2-5; weak D call: TRBD1 (6 bases). Germline CDR1 is SEHNR and CDR2 is FQNEAQ (reference sequence). The CDR3 spans 13 residues. Trimming removed 4 bases at V and 5 bases at J, with 11 bases between. Combining the CDR3 with reference TRBV7-9 and TRBJ2-5 gives the whole variable domain DTGVSQNPRHKITKRGQNVTFRCDPISEHNRLYWYRQTLGQGPEFLTYFQNEAQLEKSRLLSDRFSAERPKGSFSTLEIQRTEQGDSAMYLCASSWGLRETQYFGPGTRLLVL.

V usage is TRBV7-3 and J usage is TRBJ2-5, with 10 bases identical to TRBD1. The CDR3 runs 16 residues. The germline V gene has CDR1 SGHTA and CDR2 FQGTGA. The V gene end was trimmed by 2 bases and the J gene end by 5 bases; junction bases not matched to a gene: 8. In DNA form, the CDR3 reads TGTGCCAGCAGCTTAGGGGGGACAGGGGCATGGGAGACCCAGTACTTC. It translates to CASSLGGTGAWETQYF.

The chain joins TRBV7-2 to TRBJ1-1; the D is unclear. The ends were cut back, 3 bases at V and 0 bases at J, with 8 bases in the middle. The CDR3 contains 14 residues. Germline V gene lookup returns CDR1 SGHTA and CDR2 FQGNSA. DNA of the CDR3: TGTGCCAGCAGCTTTCAAAACATGAACACTGAAGCTTTCTTT. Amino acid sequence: CASSFQNMNTEAFF.

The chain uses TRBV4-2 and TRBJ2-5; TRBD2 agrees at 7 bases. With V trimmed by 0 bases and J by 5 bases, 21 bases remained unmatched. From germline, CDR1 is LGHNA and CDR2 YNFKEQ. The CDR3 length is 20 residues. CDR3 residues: CASSQDRVLAGEIFKETQYF. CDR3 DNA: TGTGCCAGCAGCCAAGATCGGGTATTGGCGGGAGAGATTTTTAAGGAGACCCAGTACTTC.

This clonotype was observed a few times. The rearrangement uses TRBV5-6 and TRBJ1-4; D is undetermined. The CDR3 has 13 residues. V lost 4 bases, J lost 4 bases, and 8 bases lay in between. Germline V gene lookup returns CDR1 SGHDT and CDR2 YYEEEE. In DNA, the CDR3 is TGTGCCAGCAGCAATTGGTATAATGAAAAACTGTTTTTT. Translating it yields CASSNWYNEKLFF.

The CDR3 bases are TGTGCCAGCAGTTTAGGGTCCGAGGGACCGCGGTTCTTC. Translating it yields CASSLGSEGPRFF. V and J are TRBV12-3 or TRBV12-4 and TRBJ2-1; D tentatively fits TRBD1 or TRBD2 (5 bases each). V was shortened by 1 base and J by 15 bases, with 16 bases between the two germline ends. The CDR3 consists of 13 residues.

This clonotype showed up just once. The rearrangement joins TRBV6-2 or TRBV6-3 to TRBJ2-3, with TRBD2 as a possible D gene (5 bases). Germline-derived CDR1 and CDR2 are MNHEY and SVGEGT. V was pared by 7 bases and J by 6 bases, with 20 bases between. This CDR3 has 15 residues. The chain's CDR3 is CASIPEPGNLDTQYF. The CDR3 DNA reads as TGTGCCAGCATCCCGGAGCCCGGGAATCTGGATACGCAGTATTTT.

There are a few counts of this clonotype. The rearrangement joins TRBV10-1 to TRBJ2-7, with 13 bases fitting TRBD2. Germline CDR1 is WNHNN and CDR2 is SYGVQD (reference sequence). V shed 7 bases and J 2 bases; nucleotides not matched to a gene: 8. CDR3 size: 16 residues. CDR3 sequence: CASTKGLAGVPYEQYF. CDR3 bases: TGCGCCAGCACCAAAGGACTAGCGGGGGTCCCCTACGAGCAGTACTTC.

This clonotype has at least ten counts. The CDR3 DNA follows: TGTGCCAGCAGGGGGGACAACCTTGAAAAACTGTTTTTT. Translation gives CASRGDNLEKLFF. The chain joins TRBV12-3 or TRBV12-4 to TRBJ1-4; weak D call: TRBD1 (6 bases). Trimming shortened V by 6 bases and J by 7 bases, and 12 bases separated the two germline ends. This CDR3 contains 13 residues.

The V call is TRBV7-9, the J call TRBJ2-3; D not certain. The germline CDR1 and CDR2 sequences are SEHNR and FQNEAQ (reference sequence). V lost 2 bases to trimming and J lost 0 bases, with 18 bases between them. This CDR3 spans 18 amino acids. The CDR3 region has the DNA TGTGCCAGCAGCTTATCAGTCGCCGCGATGGACAGCACAGATACGCAGTATTTT. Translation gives CASSLSVAAMDSTDTQYF. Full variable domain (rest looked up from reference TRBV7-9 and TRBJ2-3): DTGVSQNPRHKITKRGQNVTFRCDPISEHNRLYWYRQTLGQGPEFLTYFQNEAQLEKSRLLSDRFSAERPKGSFSTLEIQRTEQGDSAMYLCASSLSVAAMDSTDTQYFGPGTRLTVL.

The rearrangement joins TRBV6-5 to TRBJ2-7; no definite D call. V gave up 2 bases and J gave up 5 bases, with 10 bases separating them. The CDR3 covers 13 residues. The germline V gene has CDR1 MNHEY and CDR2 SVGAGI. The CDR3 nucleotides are TGTGCCAGCAGTTACCGCCCAAGTGACGAGCAGTACTTC. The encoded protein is CASSYRPSDEQYF.

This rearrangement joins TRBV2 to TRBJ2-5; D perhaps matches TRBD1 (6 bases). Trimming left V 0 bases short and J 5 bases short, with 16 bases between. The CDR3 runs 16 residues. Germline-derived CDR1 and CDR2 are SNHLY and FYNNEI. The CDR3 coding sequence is TGTGCCAGCAGTGAAGCGAGGGGGTTCTCGGAGGAGACCCAGTACTTC. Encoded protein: CASSEARGFSEETQYF.

CDR3 protein: CASSAPGQGSGAYGYTF. DNA for the CDR3: TGTGCCAGCAGCGCCCCGGGACAGGGTAGCGGGGCCTATGGCTACACCTTC. The J gene is TRBJ1-2, the V gene TRBV7-2, with 9 bases aligning to TRBD1. CDR1 and CDR2 (germline): SGHTA, FQGNSA. V shed 5 bases and J 4 bases; nucleotides not matched to a gene: 14. The CDR3 is 17 amino acids.

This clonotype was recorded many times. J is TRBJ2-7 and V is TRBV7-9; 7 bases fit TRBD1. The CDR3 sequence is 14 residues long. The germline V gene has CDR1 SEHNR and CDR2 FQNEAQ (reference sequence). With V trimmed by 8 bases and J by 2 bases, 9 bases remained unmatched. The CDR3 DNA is TGTGCCAGCGGGGAGACAGGGCCAGCCTACGAGCAGTACTTC. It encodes CASGETGPAYEQYF.

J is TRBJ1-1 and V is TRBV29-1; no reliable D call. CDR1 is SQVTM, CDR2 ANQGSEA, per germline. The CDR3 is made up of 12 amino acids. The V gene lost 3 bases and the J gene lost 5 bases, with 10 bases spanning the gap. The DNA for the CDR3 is TGCAGCGTTGAGACATCGGGAACTGAAGCTTTCTTT. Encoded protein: CSVETSGTEAFF.

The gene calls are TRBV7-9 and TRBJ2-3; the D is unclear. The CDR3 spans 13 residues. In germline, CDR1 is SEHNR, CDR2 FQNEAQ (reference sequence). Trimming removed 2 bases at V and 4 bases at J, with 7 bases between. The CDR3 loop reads CASSLPGPDTQYF. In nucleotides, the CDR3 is TGTGCCAGCAGCTTACCCGGTCCAGATACGCAGTATTTT.